The rows below give T cell receptor beta chains drawn from one sample of a study of shared T cell receptors in the human thymus. Sequencing was performed with immunoSEQ multiplex PCR; in TCRdb, only in-frame clones are kept and a portion is missing. The data contain approximately 400,000 clones, roughly 94% of them singletons. Sequenced input: thymocytes. The receptors here all came from a human donor. Both conserved end residues are part of each CDR3. A D gene is named only where the DNA matches it firmly. Expanded clones get a size class; other rows say once, few or many, or leave the size out.

J: TRBJ1-5; size: -; V: TRBV7-2; D: -; CDR3: CASSPGQGYQPQHF; DNA: TGTGCCAGCAGCCCGGGGCAGGGTTATCAGCCCCAGCATTTT
J: TRBJ1-1; size: -; V: TRBV9; D: TRBD1; CDR3: CASSAEQGESTEAFF; DNA: TGTGCCAGCAGCGCCGAACAGGGGGAAAGCACTGAAGCTTTCTTT
J: TRBJ1-2; size: -; V: TRBV15; D: -; CDR3: CATSRGEGTENYGYTF; DNA: TGTGCCACCAGCAGAGGGGAGGGGACGGAAAACTATGGCTACACCTTC
J: TRBJ2-7; size: -; V: TRBV4-2; D: TRBD2; CDR3: CASSQPTPGLAEGAYEQYF; DNA: TGTGCCAGCAGCCAACCGACACCGGGACTAGCGGAAGGGGCCTACGAGCAGTACTTC
J: TRBJ2-5; size: -; V: TRBV28; D: -; CDR3: CASLCGLAKRKGGETQYF; DNA: TGTGCCAGCCTTTGTGGGCTAGCGAAAAGAAAAGGAGGAGAGACCCAGTACTTC
J: TRBJ1-5; size: -; V: TRBV27; D: -; CDR3: CASAQFGISNQPQHF; DNA: TGTGCCAGCGCCCAGTTTGGTATCAGCAATCAGCCCCAGCATTTT
J: TRBJ2-1; size: -; V: TRBV9; D: -; CDR3: CASSAQGKQFF; DNA: TGTGCCAGCAGCGCCCAGGGGAAGCAGTTCTTC
J: TRBJ2-1; size: -; V: TRBV23-1; D: -; CDR3: CASNPVPVAPYNEQFF; DNA: TGCGCCAGCAACCCAGTACCGGTGGCCCCCTACAATGAGCAGTTCTTC
J: TRBJ2-1; size: -; V: TRBV28; D: TRBD2; CDR3: CASSLGTSGRAWMDEQFF; DNA: TGTGCCAGCAGTTTAGGGACTAGCGGGAGGGCCTGGATGGATGAGCAGTTCTTC
J: TRBJ2-3; size: -; V: TRBV6-5; D: TRBD2; CDR3: CASSYSGGRDTDTQYF; DNA: TGTGCCAGCAGTTACTCGGGCGGGAGGGACACAGATACGCAGTATTTT
J: TRBJ2-4; size: -; V: TRBV28; D: -; CDR3: CASRPGRKNIQYF; DNA: TGTGCCAGCAGGCCCGGACGGAAAAACATTCAGTACTTC
J: TRBJ2-7; size: -; V: TRBV4-2; D: -; CDR3: CASSQDGIPYEQYF; DNA: TGTGCCAGCAGCCAAGATGGAATACCCTACGAGCAGTACTTC
J: TRBJ1-5; size: -; V: TRBV2; D: -; CDR3: CASSEALSPKAPQHF; DNA: TGTGCCAGCAGTGAAGCTCTTTCCCCCAAGGCGCCCCAGCATTTT
J: TRBJ2-1; size: -; V: TRBV5-1; D: -; CDR3: CASSHRGGSYNEQFF; DNA: TGCGCCAGCAGCCATCGTGGTGGGTCCTACAATGAGCAGTTCTTC
J: TRBJ1-2; size: once; V: TRBV4-1; D: TRBD1; CDR3: CASSRTGGGDGYTF; DNA: TGCGCCAGCAGCCGCACAGGGGGAGGTGACGGCTACACCTTC
J: TRBJ2-2; size: -; V: TRBV27; D: -; CDR3: CASTSRGDTGELFF; DNA: TGTGCCAGCACCTCCAGGGGAGACACCGGGGAGCTGTTTTTT
J: TRBJ2-2; size: -; V: TRBV6-5; D: -; CDR3: CASSPQGEYTGELFF; DNA: TGTGCCAGCAGTCCGCAGGGAGAATACACCGGGGAGCTGTTTTTT
J: TRBJ2-1; size: -; V: TRBV11-2; D: TRBD2; CDR3: CASSLVPLAGGDNNEQFF; DNA: TGTGCCAGCAGCTTAGTTCCGCTAGCGGGAGGGGACAACAATGAGCAGTTCTTC
J: TRBJ2-7; size: -; V: TRBV6-5; D: TRBD2; CDR3: CASSYAGLLSYEQYF; DNA: TGTGCCAGCAGTTACGCGGGACTACTCTCCTACGAGCAGTACTTC
J: TRBJ2-6; size: -; V: TRBV7-9; D: -; CDR3: CASSPPQGLGANVLTF; DNA: TGTGCCAGCAGCCCCCCCCAGGGGCTGGGGGCCAACGTCCTGACTTTC
J: TRBJ1-5; size: -; V: TRBV15; D: -; CDR3: CATSTTGVDRGNQPQHF; DNA: TGTGCCACCAGTACGACAGGCGTTGATAGGGGCAATCAGCCCCAGCATTTT
J: TRBJ2-1; size: -; V: TRBV28; D: TRBD2; CDR3: CASSHTSSGRPYNEQFF; DNA: TGTGCCAGCAGTCACACATCTAGCGGGAGGCCCTACAATGAGCAGTTCTTC
J: TRBJ2-2; size: -; V: TRBV11-3; D: -; CDR3: CASSLTGSGELFF; DNA: TGTGCCAGCAGCTTAACGGGGTCCGGGGAGCTGTTTTTT
J: TRBJ1-3; size: -; V: TRBV11-1; D: -; CDR3: CASSLWQGRGNTIYF; DNA: TGTGCCAGCAGCTTATGGCAGGGACGTGGAAACACCATATATTTT
J: TRBJ2-7; size: -; V: TRBV28; D: TRBD2; CDR3: CASSLSPRGASGSPYEQYF; DNA: TGTGCCAGCAGTTTAAGCCCCAGGGGAGCTAGCGGGAGCCCCTACGAGCAGTACTTC
J: TRBJ2-5; size: -; V: TRBV6-5; D: -; CDR3: CASSYGPDPKTQYF; DNA: TGTGCCAGCAGTTACGGGCCGGATCCCAAGACCCAGTACTTC
J: TRBJ2-3; size: few; V: TRBV10-3; D: -; CDR3: CAISGRGTDTQYF; DNA: TGTGCCATCTCGGGCAGGGGCACAGATACGCAGTATTTT